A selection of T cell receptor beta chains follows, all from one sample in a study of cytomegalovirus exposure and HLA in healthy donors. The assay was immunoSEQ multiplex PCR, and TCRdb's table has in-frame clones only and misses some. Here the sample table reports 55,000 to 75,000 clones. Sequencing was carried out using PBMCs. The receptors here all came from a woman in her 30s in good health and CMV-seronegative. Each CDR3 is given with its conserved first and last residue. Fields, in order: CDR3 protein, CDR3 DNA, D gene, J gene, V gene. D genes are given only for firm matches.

CDR3 protein: CASSGGDSYQPQHF; CDR3 DNA: TGTGCCAGCAGCGGGGGGGACAGCTATCAGCCCCAGCATTTT; D gene: TRBD1; J gene: TRBJ1-5; V gene: TRBV9
CDR3 protein: CASSGIEARQPQHF; CDR3 DNA: TGTGCCAGCAGCGGAATCGAGGCAAGGCAGCCCCAGCATTTT; D gene: -; J gene: TRBJ1-5; V gene: TRBV7-2
CDR3 protein: CASREGGQGTYEQYF; CDR3 DNA: TGTGCCAGTAGAGAAGGAGGACAGGGGACCTACGAGCAGTACTTC; D gene: TRBD1; J gene: TRBJ2-7; V gene: TRBV19
CDR3 protein: CASRRGRENTEAFF; CDR3 DNA: TGCGCCAGCCGGAGGGGGAGGGAGAACACTGAAGCTTTCTTT; D gene: -; J gene: TRBJ1-1; V gene: TRBV5-1
CDR3 protein: CASSLTGTDTQYF; CDR3 DNA: TGTGCCAGCAGCCTGACAGGCACAGATACGCAGTATTTT; D gene: -; J gene: TRBJ2-3; V gene: TRBV6-4
CDR3 protein: CASSPGASWTDTQYF; CDR3 DNA: TGTGCCAGCTCACCGGGGGCTAGCTGGACAGATACGCAGTATTTT; D gene: -; J gene: TRBJ2-3; V gene: TRBV18
CDR3 protein: CASSREETQYF; CDR3 DNA: TGTGCCAGCAGCCGAGAGGAGACCCAGTACTTC; D gene: -; J gene: TRBJ2-5; V gene: TRBV7-9
CDR3 protein: CASSGTGLRNSPLHF; CDR3 DNA: TGTGCCAGCAGCGGGACAGGACTCCGTAATTCACCCCTCCACTTT; D gene: TRBD1; J gene: TRBJ1-6; V gene: TRBV14
CDR3 protein: CASGGTTEQFF; CDR3 DNA: TGTGCCAGCGGGGGGACTACTGAGCAGTTCTTC; D gene: TRBD2; J gene: TRBJ2-1; V gene: TRBV9
CDR3 protein: CASSSRDTIYF; CDR3 DNA: TGTGCCAGCAGCTCTCGGGACACCATATATTTT; D gene: -; J gene: TRBJ1-3; V gene: TRBV7-8
CDR3 protein: CAWAGTETYEQYF; CDR3 DNA: TGTGCCTGGGCCGGGACTGAGACCTACGAGCAGTACTTC; D gene: -; J gene: TRBJ2-7; V gene: TRBV30
CDR3 protein: CASSYRPDGNYGYTF; CDR3 DNA: TGTGCCAGCAGCTACAGACCTGACGGTAACTATGGCTACACCTTC; D gene: -; J gene: TRBJ1-2; V gene: TRBV4-2
CDR3 protein: CASSYSVKPQTQYF; CDR3 DNA: TGTGCCAGCAGTTACTCGGTGAAGCCCCAGACCCAGTACTTC; D gene: -; J gene: TRBJ2-5; V gene: TRBV6-5
CDR3 protein: CASSGTGALNEKLFF; CDR3 DNA: TGTGCCAGCAGCGGTACAGGGGCCCTTAATGAAAAACTATTTTTT; D gene: TRBD1; J gene: TRBJ1-4; V gene: TRBV25-1
CDR3 protein: CAWSTGTTEAFF; CDR3 DNA: TGTGCCTGGAGCACAGGGACAACTGAAGCTTTCTTT; D gene: -; J gene: TRBJ1-1; V gene: TRBV30
CDR3 protein: CASSLTTGAVNTEAFF; CDR3 DNA: TGTGCCAGCTCACTAACGACAGGTGCCGTGAACACTGAAGCTTTCTTT; D gene: -; J gene: TRBJ1-1; V gene: TRBV18